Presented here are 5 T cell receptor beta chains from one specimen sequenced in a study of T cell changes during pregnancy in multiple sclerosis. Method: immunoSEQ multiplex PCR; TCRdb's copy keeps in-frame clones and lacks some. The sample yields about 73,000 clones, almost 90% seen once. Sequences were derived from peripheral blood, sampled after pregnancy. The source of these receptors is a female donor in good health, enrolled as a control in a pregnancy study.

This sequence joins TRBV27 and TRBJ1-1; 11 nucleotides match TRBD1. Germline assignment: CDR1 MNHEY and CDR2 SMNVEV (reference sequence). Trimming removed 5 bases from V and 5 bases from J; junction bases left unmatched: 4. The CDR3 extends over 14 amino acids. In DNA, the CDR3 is TGTGCCAGCAGTATAGGGACAGGGGGAACTGAAGCTTTCTTT. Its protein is CASSIGTGGTEAFF.

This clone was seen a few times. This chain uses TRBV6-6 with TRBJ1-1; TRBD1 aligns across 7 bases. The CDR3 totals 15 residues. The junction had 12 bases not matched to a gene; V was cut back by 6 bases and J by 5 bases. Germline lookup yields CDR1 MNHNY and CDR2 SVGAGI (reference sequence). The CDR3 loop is CASSQLQGGETEAFF. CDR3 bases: TGTGCCAGCAGCCAACTCCAGGGGGGAGAAACTGAAGCTTTCTTT.

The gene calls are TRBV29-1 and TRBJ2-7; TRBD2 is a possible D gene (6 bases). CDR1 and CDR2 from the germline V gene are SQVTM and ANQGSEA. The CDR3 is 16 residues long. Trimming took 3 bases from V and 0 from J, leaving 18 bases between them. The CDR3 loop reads CSVESGAFESSYEQYF. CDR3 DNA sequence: TGCAGCGTTGAGTCGGGAGCATTCGAATCCTCCTACGAGCAGTACTTC.

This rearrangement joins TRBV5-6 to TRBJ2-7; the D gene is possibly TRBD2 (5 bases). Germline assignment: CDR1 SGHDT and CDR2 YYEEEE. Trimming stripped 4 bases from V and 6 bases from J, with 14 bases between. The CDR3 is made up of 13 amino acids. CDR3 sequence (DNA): TGTGCCAGCAGCCGGATGGAGGTCTCCGAGCAGTACTTC. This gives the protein CASSRMEVSEQYF.

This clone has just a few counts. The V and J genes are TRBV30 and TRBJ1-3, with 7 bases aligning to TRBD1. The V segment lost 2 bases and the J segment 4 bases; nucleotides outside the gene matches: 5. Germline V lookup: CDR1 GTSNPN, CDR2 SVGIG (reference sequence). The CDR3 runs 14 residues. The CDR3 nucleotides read TGTGCCTGGAGTCGGGACAGCCAGGGAAACACCATATATTTT. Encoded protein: CAWSRDSQGNTIYF.